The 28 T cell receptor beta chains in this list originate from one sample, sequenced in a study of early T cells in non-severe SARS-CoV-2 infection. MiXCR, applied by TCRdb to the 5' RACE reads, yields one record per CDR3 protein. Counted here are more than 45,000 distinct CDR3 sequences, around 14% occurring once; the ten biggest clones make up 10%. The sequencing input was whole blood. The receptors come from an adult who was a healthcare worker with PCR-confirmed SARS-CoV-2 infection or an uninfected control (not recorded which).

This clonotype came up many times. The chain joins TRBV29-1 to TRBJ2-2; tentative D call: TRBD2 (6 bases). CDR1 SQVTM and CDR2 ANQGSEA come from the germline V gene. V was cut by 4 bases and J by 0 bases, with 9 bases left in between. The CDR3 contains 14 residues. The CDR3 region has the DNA TGCAGCGTTGTGCGGGGACCGAACACCGGGGAGCTGTTTTTT. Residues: CSVVRGPNTGELFF.

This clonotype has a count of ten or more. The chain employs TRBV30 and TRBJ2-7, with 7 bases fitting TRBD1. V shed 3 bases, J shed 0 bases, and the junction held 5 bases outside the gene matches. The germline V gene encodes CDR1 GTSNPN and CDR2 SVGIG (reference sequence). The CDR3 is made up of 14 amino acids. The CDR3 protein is CAWSRDSVSYEQYF. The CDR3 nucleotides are TGTGCCTGGAGCCGGGACAGTGTCTCCTACGAGCAGTACTTC.

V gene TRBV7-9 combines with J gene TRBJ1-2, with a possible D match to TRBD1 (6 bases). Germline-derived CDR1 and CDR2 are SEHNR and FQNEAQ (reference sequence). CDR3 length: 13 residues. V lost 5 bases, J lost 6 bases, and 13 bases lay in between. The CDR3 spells CASSRTVSDGYTF. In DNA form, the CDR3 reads TGTGCCAGCAGCCGGACAGTTTCTGATGGCTACACCTTC.

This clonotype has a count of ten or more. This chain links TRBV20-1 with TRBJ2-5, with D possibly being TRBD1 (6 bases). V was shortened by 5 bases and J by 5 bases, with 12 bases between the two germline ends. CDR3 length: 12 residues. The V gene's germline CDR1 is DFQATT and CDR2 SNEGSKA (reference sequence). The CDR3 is CSARRGAETQYF. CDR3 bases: TGCAGTGCTCGCAGGGGAGCGGAGACCCAGTACTTC.

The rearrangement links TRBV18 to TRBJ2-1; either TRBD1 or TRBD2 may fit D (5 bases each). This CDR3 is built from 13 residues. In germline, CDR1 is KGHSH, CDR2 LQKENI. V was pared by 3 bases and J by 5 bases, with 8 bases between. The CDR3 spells CASSPGGHNEQFF. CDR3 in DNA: TGTGCCAGCTCACCTGGGGGACACAATGAGCAGTTCTTC.

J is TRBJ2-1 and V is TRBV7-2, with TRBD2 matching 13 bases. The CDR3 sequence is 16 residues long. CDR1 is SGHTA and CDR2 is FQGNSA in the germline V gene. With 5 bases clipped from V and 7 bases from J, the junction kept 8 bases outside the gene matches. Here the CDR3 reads CASSLGTSGEQNEQFF. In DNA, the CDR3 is TGTGCCAGCAGCCTCGGGACTAGCGGGGAACAGAATGAGCAGTTCTTC.

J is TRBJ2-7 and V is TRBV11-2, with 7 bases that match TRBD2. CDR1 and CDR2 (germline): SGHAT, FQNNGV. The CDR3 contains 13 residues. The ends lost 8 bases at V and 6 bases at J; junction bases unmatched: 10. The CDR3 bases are TGTGCCAGCGGCAGCGGGACGCTTCTCGAGCAGTACTTC. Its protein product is CASGSGTLLEQYF.

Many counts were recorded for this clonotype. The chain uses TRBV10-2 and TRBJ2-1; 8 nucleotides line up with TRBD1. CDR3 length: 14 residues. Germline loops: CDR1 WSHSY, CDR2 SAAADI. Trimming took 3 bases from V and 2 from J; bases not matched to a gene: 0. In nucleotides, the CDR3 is TGCGCCAGCAGTGAACAGGGGGCCTACAATGAGCAGTTCTTC. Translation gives CASSEQGAYNEQFF.

CDR3: CASGGARLNTGELFF. The CDR3 DNA sequence: TGTGCCAGCGGAGGGGCCCGTCTGAACACCGGGGAGCTGTTTTTT. The chain has TRBV6-5 and TRBJ2-2, with D possibly being TRBD2 (6 bases). Germline V lookup: CDR1 MNHEY, CDR2 SVGAGI. The CDR3 is made up of 15 amino acids. Trimming removed 8 bases from V and 1 base from J, with 14 bases in between.

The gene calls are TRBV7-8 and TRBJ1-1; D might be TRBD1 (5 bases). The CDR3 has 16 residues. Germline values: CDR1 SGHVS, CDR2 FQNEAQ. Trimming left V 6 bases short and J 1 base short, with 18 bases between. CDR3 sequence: CASREAPGQGNTEAFF. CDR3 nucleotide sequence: TGTGCCAGCAGGGAAGCCCCCGGGCAGGGGAACACTGAAGCTTTCTTT.

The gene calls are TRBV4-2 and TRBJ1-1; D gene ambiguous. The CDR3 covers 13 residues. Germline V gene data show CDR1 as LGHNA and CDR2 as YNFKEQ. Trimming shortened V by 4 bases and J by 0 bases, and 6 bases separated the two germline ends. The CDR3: CASSLQVNTEAFF. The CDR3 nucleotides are TGTGCCAGCAGCCTCCAAGTGAACACTGAAGCTTTCTTT.

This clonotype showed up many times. The CDR3 coding sequence is TGTGCCAGCAGCCAAATGGGGGTGAACACTGAAGCTTTCTTT. Protein sequence: CASSQMGVNTEAFF. This chain uses TRBV3-1 with TRBJ1-1; D may be TRBD1 (5 bases). Trimming cost V 2 bases and J 0 bases, with 7 bases left between them. Germline CDR1 and CDR2: LGHDT and YNNKEL (reference sequence). This CDR3 contains 14 residues.

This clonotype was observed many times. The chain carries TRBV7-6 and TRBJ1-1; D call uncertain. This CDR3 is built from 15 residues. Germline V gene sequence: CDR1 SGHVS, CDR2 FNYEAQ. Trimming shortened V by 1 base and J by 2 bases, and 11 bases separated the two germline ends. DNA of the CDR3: TGTGCCAGCAGCTTAGGAGGAGTCTTAAACACTGAAGCTTTCTTT. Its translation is CASSLGGVLNTEAFF.

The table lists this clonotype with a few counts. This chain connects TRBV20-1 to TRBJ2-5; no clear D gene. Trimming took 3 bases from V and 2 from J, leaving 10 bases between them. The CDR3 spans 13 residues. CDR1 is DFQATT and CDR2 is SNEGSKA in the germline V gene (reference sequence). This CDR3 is CSASRRSQETQYF. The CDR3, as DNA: TGCAGTGCTAGCAGACGCTCGCAAGAGACCCAGTACTTC.

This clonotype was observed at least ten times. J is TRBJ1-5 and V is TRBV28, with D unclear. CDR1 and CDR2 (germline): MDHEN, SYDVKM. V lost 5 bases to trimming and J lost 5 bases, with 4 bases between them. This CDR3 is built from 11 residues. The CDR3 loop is CASSLHQPQHF. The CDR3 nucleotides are TGTGCCAGCAGTCTCCATCAGCCCCAGCATTTT.

In DNA form, the CDR3 reads TGTGCCAGCAGCTTCCGGGGCCTAGTTAGGGGATCCACAGATACGCAGTATTTT. As protein: CASSFRGLVRGSTDTQYF. V and J are TRBV5-6 and TRBJ2-3; the D gene could be TRBD1 or TRBD2 (5 bases each). CDR1 SGHDT and CDR2 YYEEEE come from the germline V gene. V lost 2 bases to trimming and J lost 2 bases, with 21 bases between them. The CDR3 is 18 amino acids.

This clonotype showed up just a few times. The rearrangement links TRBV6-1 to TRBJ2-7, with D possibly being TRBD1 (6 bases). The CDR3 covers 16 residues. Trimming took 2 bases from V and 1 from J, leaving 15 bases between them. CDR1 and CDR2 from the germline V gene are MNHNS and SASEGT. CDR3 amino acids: CASSETRRGYSYEQYF. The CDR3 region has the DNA TGTGCCAGCAGTGAAACTCGCAGGGGCTATTCCTACGAGCAGTACTTC.

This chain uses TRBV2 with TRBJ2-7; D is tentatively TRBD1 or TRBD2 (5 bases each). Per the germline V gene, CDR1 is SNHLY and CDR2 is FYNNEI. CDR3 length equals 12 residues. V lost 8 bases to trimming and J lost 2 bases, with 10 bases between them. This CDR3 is CASARGPYEQYF. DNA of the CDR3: TGTGCCAGCGCCCGGGGCCCCTACGAGCAGTACTTC.

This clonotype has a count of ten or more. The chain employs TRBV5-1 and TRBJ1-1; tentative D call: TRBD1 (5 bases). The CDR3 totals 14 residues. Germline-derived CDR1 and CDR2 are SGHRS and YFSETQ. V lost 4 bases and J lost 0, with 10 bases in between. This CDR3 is CASSGATVNTEAFF. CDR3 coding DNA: TGCGCCAGCAGCGGGGCGACAGTGAACACTGAAGCTTTCTTT.

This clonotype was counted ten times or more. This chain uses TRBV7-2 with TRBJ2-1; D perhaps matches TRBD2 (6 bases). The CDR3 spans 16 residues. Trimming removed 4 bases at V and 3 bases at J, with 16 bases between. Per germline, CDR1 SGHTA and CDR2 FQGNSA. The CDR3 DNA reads TGTGCCAGCAGCTCTCCGGGACTTCCTGACTACAATGAGCAGTTCTTC. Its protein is CASSSPGLPDYNEQFF.

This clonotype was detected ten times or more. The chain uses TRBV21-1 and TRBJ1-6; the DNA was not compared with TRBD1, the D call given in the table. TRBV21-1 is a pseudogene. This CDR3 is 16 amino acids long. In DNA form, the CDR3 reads TGTGCCAGCAGCTGGTGGACAGTAGGTTTCCATTCACCCCTCCACTTT. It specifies CASSWWTVGFHSPLHF.

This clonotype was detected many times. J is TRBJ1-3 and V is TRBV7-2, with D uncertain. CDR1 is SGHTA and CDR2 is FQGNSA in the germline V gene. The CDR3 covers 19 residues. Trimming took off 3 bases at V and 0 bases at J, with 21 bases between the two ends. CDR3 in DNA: TGTGCCAGCAGCTTCCTCCCCGGCTCGGGTCGCCACTCTGGAAACACCATATATTTT. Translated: CASSFLPGSGRHSGNTIYF.

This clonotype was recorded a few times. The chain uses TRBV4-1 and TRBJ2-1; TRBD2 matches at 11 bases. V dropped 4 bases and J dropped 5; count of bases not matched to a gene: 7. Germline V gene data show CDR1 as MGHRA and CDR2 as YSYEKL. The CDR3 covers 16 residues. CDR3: CASSRASGRLNNEQFF. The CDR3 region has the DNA TGCGCCAGCAGCCGGGCTAGCGGGAGGTTAAACAATGAGCAGTTCTTC.

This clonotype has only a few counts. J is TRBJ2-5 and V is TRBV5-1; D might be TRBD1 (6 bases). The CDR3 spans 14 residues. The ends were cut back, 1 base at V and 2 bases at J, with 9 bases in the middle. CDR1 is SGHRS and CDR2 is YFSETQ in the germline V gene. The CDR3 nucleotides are TGCGCCAGCAGCTTGTTGCAGGGGCAAGAGACCCAGTACTTC. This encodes CASSLLQGQETQYF.

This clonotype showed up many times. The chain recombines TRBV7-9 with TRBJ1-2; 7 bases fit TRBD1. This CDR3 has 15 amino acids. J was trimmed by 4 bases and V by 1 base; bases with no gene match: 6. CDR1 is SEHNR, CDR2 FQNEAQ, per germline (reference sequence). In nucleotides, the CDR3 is TGTGCCAGCAGCTTAGTGGAGGGGGCGACCTATGGCTACACCTTC. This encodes CASSLVEGATYGYTF. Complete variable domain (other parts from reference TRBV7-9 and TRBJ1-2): DTGVSQNPRHKITKRGQNVTFRCDPISEHNRLYWYRQTLGQGPEFLTYFQNEAQLEKSRLLSDRFSAERPKGSFSTLEIQRTEQGDSAMYLCASSLVEGATYGYTFGSGTRLTVV.

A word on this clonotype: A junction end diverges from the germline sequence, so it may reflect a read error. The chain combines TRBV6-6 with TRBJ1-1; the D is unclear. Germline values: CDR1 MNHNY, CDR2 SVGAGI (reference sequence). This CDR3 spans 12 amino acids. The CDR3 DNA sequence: TGTGCCAGCAGTTCCACATTACATGAAGTTTTCTTT. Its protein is CASSSTLHEVFF.

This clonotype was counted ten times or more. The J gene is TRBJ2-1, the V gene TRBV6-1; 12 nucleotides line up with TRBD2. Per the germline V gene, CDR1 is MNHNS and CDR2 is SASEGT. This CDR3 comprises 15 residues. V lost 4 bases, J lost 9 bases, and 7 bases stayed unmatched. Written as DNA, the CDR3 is TGTGCCAGCAGTGTACTAGCGGGGGGCCCGTTTGAGCAGTTCTTC. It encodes CASSVLAGGPFEQFF.

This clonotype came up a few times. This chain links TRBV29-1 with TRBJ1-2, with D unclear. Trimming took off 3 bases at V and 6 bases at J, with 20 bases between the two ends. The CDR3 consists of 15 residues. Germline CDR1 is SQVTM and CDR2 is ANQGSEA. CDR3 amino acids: CSVDPLSSEGDGYTF. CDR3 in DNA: TGCAGCGTTGACCCCCTCTCTTCAGAGGGCGATGGCTACACCTTC.